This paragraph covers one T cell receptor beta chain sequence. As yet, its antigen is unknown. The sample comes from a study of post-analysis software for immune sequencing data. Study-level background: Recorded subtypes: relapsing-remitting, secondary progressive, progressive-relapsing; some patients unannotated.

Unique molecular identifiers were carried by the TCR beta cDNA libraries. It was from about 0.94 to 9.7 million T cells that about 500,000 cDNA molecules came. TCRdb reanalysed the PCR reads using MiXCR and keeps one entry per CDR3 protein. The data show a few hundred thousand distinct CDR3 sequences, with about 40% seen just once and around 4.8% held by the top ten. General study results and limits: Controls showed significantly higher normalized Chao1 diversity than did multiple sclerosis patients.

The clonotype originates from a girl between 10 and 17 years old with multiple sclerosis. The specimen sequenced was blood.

The CDR3 nucleotides read TGTGCCAGCAGCTCGGCTCCAGGACTTACCTATGGCTACACCTTC. Amino acids: CASSSAPGLTYGYTF. The chain couples TRBV5-5 to TRBJ1-2; D remains unclear. CDR1 is SGHKS, CDR2 YYEKEE, per germline (reference sequence). The CDR3 spans 15 residues. Trimming took 3 bases from V and 4 from J, leaving 16 bases between them.